The rows below give T cell receptor beta chains drawn from one sample of a study of blood T cell repertoires in COVID-19. TCRdb keeps only in-frame clones here, not all; method: immunoSEQ multiplex PCR. The data contain more than 65,000 clones, around 91% of them singletons. Material for sequencing was peripheral blood. These TCRs come from a human donor in a cohort sampled during active COVID-19. The conserved cysteine and the conserved F or W are not part of the CDR3 here.

>TRBV6-5|TRBJ1-5
AAQGAQPQH
>TRBV9|TRBJ2-7
ASSPSTGFSYEQY
>TRBV2|TRBJ2-7
ASSDWQEVTYEQY
>TRBV2|TRBJ1-1
ASNSETDTEAF
>TRBV28|TRBJ2-7
ASSLAVAGGLAHVYEQY
>TRBV11-2|TRBJ1-1
ASSLVRGRTEAF
>TRBV3-1/TRBV3-2|TRBJ2-7
ASSQEVHSGRGEQY
>TRBV18|TRBJ2-7
ASSPTGQGNYEQY
>TRBV9|TRBJ1-2
ASSVERDRGDGYT
>TRBV19|TRBJ1-2
ASSIAGGSYGYT
>TRBV24-1|TRBJ1-1
ATSEDHQGRTEAF
>TRBV7-2|TRBJ2-6
ASSAPTGTGANVLT
>TRBV6-1|TRBJ1-1
ASSEIVRKQGVVGDTEAF
>TRBV28|TRBJ2-7
ASSSRPSGQY
>TRBV6-1|TRBJ1-2
ASSELNRSLYGYT
>TRBV7-7|TRBJ2-3
ASSSGGGPTDTQY
>TRBV20-1|TRBJ2-7
SASLAGGGNEQY
>TRBV5-1|TRBJ1-6
ASRSGTGGSPLH
>TRBV7-6|TRBJ2-7
ASSPVSGGDYEQY
>TRBV30|TRBJ2-7
AWQQPNTSPGGEQY
>TRBV20-1|TRBJ2-7
SARQGTEQY
>TRBV7-7|TRBJ2-7
ASSHRWGGSYEQY
>TRBV25-1|TRBJ2-7
ASSDLGQGTGHEQY
>TRBV2|TRBJ2-7
ASNRAGDYEQY
>TRBV5-1|TRBJ1-5
ASSFNGGWNQPQH
>TRBV11-2|TRBJ2-7
ASSFQLGQGKDYEQY
>TRBV2|TRBJ1-2
ASTVGEVLVYGYT
>TRBV28|TRBJ1-1
ASRQTGISSEAF
>TRBV2|TRBJ2-7
ASTGTGAYEQY
>TRBV13|TRBJ1-4
ASRPYRAGNEKLF
>TRBV7-9|TRBJ2-7
ASSRPGQGYEQY
>TRBV7-2|TRBJ2-7
ASSATGGWGEQY
>TRBV5-4|TRBJ2-6
ASSPTGGGGAGANVLT
>TRBV5-1|TRBJ2-7
ASSPDRFYEQY
>TRBV28|TRBJ1-5
ASSFRGRNQPQH
>TRBV19|TRBJ1-4
ASSIRGAREKLF
>TRBV5-6|TRBJ2-7
ASSVDRGAPEQY
>TRBV9|TRBJ2-7
ASSVAGTGLHEQY
>TRBV11-2|TRBJ2-7
ASSLSLYGGRGEQY
>TRBV2|TRBJ1-6
ASSEIGGAGSPLH
>TRBV6-1|TRBJ1-1
ASSEAPGSTEAF
>TRBV4-1|TRBJ2-7
ASSARTGQSYEQY
>TRBV11-2|TRBJ2-7
ASSPRRGLVGTYEQY
>TRBV13|TRBJ1-5
ASSLGSGNQPQH
>TRBV20-1|TRBJ2-7
SAEHQNEQY
>TRBV24-1|TRBJ2-7
ATSDPSGFKEQY
>TRBV19|TRBJ1-2
ASSPTGENYGYT
>TRBV6-5|TRBJ2-7
ASGGAHEQY
>TRBV12-3/TRBV12-4|TRBJ2-7
ASSTGSREQY
>TRBV5-4|TRBJ1-1
ASSADRNTEAF
>TRBV6-5|TRBJ1-5
ASSRGQSNQPQH
>TRBV20-1|TRBJ2-7
SASLPSGGHEQY
>TRBV7-2|TRBJ1-1
ASSASTGTGYFMNTEAF
>TRBV29-1|TRBJ2-7
SVAGQDYEQY